This TCR beta chain emerged from a study of blood T cells in healthy people across ages. In the case of this clonotype: No antigen is known for it.

Broader study findings: Naive and antigen-experienced cells could not be conclusively compared, given unsorted PBMCs.

Deletions cut 3 bases from V and 7 bases from J, with 13 bases between. In germline, CDR1 is SGHTA, CDR2 FQGNSA. This CDR3 has 14 residues. Extracted total RNA amounted to at least 5.5 micrograms for each sample. Through a sample-barcoded 5' primer and a J-beta primer mix, a second PCR was run for roughly 6 to 12 cycles. TCRdb re-analysed the 5' RACE reads in MiXCR, keeping a single row per CDR3 protein. The data hold 1.4 million to 1.5 million distinct CDR3 sequences, with around 39% observed a single time. This chain uses TRBV7-2 with TRBJ1-5, with TRBD1 as a possible D gene (5 bases). The source is a woman under 30 in good health. Sequencing was carried out using blood. CDR3 region: CASSFRASGQPQHF. In nucleotides, the CDR3 is TGTGCCAGCAGCTTCAGGGCCTCCGGGCAGCCCCAGCATTTT.